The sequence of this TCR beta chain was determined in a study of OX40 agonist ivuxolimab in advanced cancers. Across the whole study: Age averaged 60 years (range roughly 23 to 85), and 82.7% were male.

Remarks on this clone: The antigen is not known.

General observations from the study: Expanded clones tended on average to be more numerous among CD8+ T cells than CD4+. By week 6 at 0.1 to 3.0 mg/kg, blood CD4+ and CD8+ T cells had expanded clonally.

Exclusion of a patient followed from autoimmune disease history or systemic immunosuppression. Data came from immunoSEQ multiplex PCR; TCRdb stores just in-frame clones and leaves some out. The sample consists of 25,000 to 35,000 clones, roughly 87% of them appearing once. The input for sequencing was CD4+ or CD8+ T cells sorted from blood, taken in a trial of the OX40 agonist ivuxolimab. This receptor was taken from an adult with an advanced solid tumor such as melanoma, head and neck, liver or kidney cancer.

The CDR3 region is CASSMAGASYEQYF. In DNA form, the CDR3 reads TGTGCCAGTAGTATGGCGGGAGCGTCCTACGAGCAGTACTTC. The chain recombines TRBV19 with TRBJ2-7; 7 nucleotides match TRBD2. Germline V gene data show CDR1 as LNHDA and CDR2 as SQIVND (reference sequence). V lost 3 bases, J lost 1 base, and 3 bases stayed unmatched. CDR3 length: 14 residues.